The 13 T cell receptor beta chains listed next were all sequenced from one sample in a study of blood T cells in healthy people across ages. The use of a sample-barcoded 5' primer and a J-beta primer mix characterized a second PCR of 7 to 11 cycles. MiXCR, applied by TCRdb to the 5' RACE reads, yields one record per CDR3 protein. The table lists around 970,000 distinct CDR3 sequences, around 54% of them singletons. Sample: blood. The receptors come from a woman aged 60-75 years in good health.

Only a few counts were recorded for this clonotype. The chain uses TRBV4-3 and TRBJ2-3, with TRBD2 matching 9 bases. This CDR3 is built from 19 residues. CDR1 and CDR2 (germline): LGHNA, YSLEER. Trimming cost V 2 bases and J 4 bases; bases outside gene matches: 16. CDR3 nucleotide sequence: TGCGCCAGCAGCCAACCAGGGGCTAGCGGGACACCCCGGGCAGATACGCAGTATTTT. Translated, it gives CASSQPGASGTPRADTQYF.

CDR3 nucleotides: TGTGCCAGCAGCCGGGGGGCTCTCCAAGAGACCCAGTACTTC. Protein product: CASSRGALQETQYF. The V gene is TRBV11-1, the J gene TRBJ2-5; D is possibly TRBD2 (7 bases). The CDR3 covers 14 residues. Germline V gives CDR1 SGHAT, CDR2 FQDESV (reference sequence). Trimming shortened V by 5 bases and J by 1 base, and 11 bases separated the two germline ends.

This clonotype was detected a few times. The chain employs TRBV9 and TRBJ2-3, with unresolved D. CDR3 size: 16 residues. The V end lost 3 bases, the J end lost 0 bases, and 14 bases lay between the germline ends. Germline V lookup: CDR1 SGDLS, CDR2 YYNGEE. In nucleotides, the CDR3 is TGTGCCAGCAGCGAGTATGGGGTTTCTAGCACAGATACGCAGTATTTT. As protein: CASSEYGVSSTDTQYF.

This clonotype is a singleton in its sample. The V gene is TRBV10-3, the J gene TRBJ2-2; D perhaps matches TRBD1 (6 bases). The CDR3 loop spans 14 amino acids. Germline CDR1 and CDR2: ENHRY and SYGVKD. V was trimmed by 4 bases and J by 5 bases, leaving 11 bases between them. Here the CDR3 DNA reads TGTGCCATCAGTGGAGACAGGTTTACCGGGGAGCTGTTTTTT. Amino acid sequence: CAISGDRFTGELFF.

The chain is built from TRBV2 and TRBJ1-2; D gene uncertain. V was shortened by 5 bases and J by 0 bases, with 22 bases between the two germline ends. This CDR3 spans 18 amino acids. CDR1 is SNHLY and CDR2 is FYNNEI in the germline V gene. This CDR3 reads CASSTLRRSWLANYGYTF. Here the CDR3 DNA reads TGTGCCAGCAGTACTTTGCGGCGGTCATGGTTAGCTAACTATGGCTACACCTTC.

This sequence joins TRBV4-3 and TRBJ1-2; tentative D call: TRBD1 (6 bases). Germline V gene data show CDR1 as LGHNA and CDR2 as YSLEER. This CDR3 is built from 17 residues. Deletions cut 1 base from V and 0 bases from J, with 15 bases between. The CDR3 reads CASSQVDSRGANYGYTF. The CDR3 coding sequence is TGCGCCAGCAGCCAAGTTGACAGTAGGGGGGCTAACTATGGCTACACCTTC.

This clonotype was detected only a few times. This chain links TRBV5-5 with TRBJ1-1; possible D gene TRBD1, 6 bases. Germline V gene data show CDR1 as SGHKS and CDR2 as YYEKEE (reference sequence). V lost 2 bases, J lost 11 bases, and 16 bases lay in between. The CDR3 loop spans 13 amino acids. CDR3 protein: CASSFTLGGPAFF. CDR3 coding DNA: TGTGCCAGCAGCTTTACGCTAGGGGGGCCGGCTTTCTTT.

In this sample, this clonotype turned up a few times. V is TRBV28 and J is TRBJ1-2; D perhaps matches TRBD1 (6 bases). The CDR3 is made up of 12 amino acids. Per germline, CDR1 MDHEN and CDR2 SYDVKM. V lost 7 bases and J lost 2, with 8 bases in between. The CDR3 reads CASKQGNYGYTF. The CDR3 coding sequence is TGTGCCAGCAAACAGGGAAACTATGGCTACACCTTC.

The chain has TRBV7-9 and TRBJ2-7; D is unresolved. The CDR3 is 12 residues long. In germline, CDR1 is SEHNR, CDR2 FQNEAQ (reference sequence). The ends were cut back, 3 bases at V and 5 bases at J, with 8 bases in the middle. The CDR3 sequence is CASSFRNHEQYF. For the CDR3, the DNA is TGTGCCAGCAGCTTCAGGAATCACGAGCAGTACTTC.

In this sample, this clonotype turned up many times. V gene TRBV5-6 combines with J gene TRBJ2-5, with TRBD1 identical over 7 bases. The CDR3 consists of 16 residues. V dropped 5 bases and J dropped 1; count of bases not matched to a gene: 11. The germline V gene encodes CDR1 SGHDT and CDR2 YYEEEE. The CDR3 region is CASSPDWDRTQETQYF. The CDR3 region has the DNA TGTGCCAGCAGTCCTGACTGGGACAGAACCCAAGAGACCCAGTACTTC.

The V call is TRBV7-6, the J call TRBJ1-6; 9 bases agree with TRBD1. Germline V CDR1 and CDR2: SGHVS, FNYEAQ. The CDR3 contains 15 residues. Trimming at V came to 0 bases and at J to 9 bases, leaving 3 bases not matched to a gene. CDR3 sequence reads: CASSLAGQGFSPLHF. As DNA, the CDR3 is TGTGCCAGCAGCTTAGCGGGACAGGGTTTTTCACCCCTCCACTTT.

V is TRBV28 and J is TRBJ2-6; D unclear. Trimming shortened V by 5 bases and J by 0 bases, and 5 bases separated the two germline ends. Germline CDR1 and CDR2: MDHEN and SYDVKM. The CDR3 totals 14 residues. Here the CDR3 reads CASSETSGANVLTF. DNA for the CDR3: TGTGCCAGCAGTGAAACCTCTGGGGCCAACGTCCTGACTTTC. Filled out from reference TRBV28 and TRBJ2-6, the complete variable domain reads DVKVTQSSRYLVKRTGEKVFLECVQDMDHENMFWYRQDPGLGLRLIYFSYDVKMKEKGDIPEGYSVSREKKERFSLILESASTNQTSMYLCASSETSGANVLTFGAGSRLTVL.

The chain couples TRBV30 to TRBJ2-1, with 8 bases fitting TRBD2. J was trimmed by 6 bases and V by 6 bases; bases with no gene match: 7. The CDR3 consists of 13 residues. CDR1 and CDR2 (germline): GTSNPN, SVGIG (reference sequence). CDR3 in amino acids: CACSGSIGNEQFF. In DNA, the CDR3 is TGTGCCTGCAGCGGGAGTATAGGCAATGAGCAGTTCTTC.